This entry lists 7 T cell receptor beta chains sequenced from one sample in a study of regulatory T cells in long-lasting Graves disease. According to the study, TCR beta libraries were built with iRepertoire HTBI primers and CDR3-region Arm-PCR. In TCRdb, the multiplex PCR reads were re-called with MiXCR into one record per CDR3 protein. There are some 600,000 distinct CDR3 sequences in the sample; about 16% occur only once, and approximately 12% lies in the top ten. Described time point: newly diagnosed GD, antithyroid drugs for less than 3 months. With RNA extracted from PBMCs as input, the TCR library was made. The same specimen was also included in a second study, on T cells in Graves' hyperthyroidism and ophthalmopathy.

The material was peripheral blood mononuclear cells (PBMCs), obtained at new diagnosis, from a patient treated with antithyroid drugs. These receptors were collected from a man aged 18 to 30 with Graves disease.

The chain joins TRBV5-6 to TRBJ1-5, with D hard to call. The germline V gene encodes CDR1 SGHDT and CDR2 YYEEEE. With 0 bases removed from V and 5 bases from J, the gap between germline ends came to 9 bases. The CDR3 contains 14 residues. The CDR3, as DNA: TGTGCCAGCAGCTTGGGGTTTCTGGATCAGCCCCAGCATTTT. Translating it yields CASSLGFLDQPQHF.

This clonotype was picked up a small number of times. The V and J genes are TRBV5-1 and TRBJ2-3, with 10 bases lining up with TRBD1. The CDR3 spans 15 residues. Looked up from germline, CDR1 is SGHRS and CDR2 is YFSETQ. The ends lost 4 bases at V and 2 bases at J; junction bases unmatched: 4. CDR3 amino acids: CASSPGQGYTDTQYF. The CDR3 DNA sequence: TGCGCCAGCAGCCCGGGACAGGGGTACACAGATACGCAGTATTTT. Together with reference TRBV5-1 and TRBJ2-3, the CDR3 gives the full variable domain: KAGVTQTPRYLIKTRGQQVTLSCSPISGHRSVSWYQQTPGQGLQFLFEYFSETQRNKGNFPGRFSGRQFSNSRSEMNVSTLELGDSALYLCASSPGQGYTDTQYFGPGTRLTVL.

At least ten counts were recorded for this clonotype. This sequence joins TRBV12-3 or TRBV12-4 and TRBJ2-6; no reliable D call. The CDR3 runs to 15 residues. The V end lost 1 base, the J end lost 2 bases, and 6 bases lay between the germline ends. CDR3 coding DNA: TGTGCCAGCAGTTTAGGCGTACCTGGGGCCAACGTCCTGACTTTC. It specifies CASSLGVPGANVLTF.

This clonotype was observed a handful of times. The chain recombines TRBV10-1 with TRBJ1-6, with no clear D. The CDR3 is 15 residues long. Germline values: CDR1 WNHNN, CDR2 SYGVQD (reference sequence). V was shortened by 3 bases and J by 8 bases, with 14 bases between the two germline ends. CDR3 sequence reads: CASSDRKPRDSPLHF. The CDR3 bases are TGCGCCAGCAGTGACCGTAAACCTCGGGATTCACCCCTCCACTTT.

This clonotype was counted a few times. V usage is TRBV6-9 and J usage is TRBJ1-2; possibly TRBD1 for D (5 bases). Per germline, CDR1 MNHGY and CDR2 SVAAGI. This CDR3 has 12 amino acids. V was clipped by 1 base and J by 8 bases, with 8 bases between them. The CDR3: CASSYWGDGYTF. CDR3 DNA: TGTGCCAGCAGTTATTGGGGGGACGGCTACACCTTC.

V usage is TRBV9 and J usage is TRBJ2-1; a possible D gene is TRBD2 (5 bases). This CDR3 is built from 14 residues. Germline assignment: CDR1 SGDLS and CDR2 YYNGEE. V lost 0 bases and J lost 9, with 13 bases in between. The CDR3 sequence is CASSVASRAVEQFF. The DNA for the CDR3 is TGTGCCAGCAGCGTAGCTTCAAGAGCGGTTGAGCAGTTCTTC.

Points on this clonotype: This likely came from a read error, as a far larger clone is one base away. The chain joins TRBV9 to TRBJ2-1, with 8 bases that match TRBD2. This CDR3 is built from 15 residues. Germline V lookup: CDR1 SGDLS, CDR2 YYNGEE. The CDR3 here is CASSPLAGWYNEQSF. The CDR3 nucleotides are TGTGCCAGCAGCCCCTTAGCGGGATGGTACAATGAGCAGTCCTTC.